This TCR beta chain was profiled in a study of Ad26.COV2.S vaccination and SARS-CoV-2 variants. About the study: In the study, Ad26.COV2.S was injected intramuscularly once, or twice 56 days apart. The study's findings and limits: Responses of spike-specific T cells (both CD8+ and CD4+) reportedly showed substantial breadth after vaccination. Greater spike-specific TCR breadth was seen in vaccine recipients than in placebo recipients.

Notes on this clone: Antigen unknown.

Treatment described: roughly 19 received Ad26.COV2.S at low or high dose, single or two shots; roughly five received placebo; per-sample allocation not given. Sample collection was performed on day 63 after the first vaccine or placebo injection. Germline assignment: CDR1 MNHEY and CDR2 SMNVEV (reference sequence). J lost 12 bases, V lost 5 bases, and 11 bases had no gene match. The length of the CDR3 is 13 residues. TCRdb keeps only in-frame clones here, not all; method: immunoSEQ multiplex PCR. The sample has fewer than 400,000 clones, roughly 90% seen once. The chain uses TRBV27 and TRBJ2-7; 9 bases fit TRBD1. This clonotype was obtained from a person between 18 and 59 years old who received the Ad26.COV2.S COVID-19 vaccine or a placebo. This specimen consisted of peripheral blood, obtained in a trial of Ad26.COV2.S vaccine versus placebo. The CDR3 DNA follows: TGTGCCAGCAGTACCTCCGGGACAGGGTATCCGTACGTC. As protein: CASSTSGTGYPYV.